This is a list of T cell receptor beta chains from one sample in a study of T cell repertoires in cytomegalovirus infection. TCRdb used MiXCR to reprocess the reads, holding one entry per CDR3 protein. The repertoire has around 550,000 distinct CDR3 sequences, approximately 26% of them found once; the top ten carry over 10%. Source material: PBMCs. These receptors were collected from a human donor in good health (CMV status not recorded). Some clones in this sample may be carry-over from other donors' samples. The conserved cysteine and the conserved F or W are not part of the CDR3 here. Clone size is not always given. Where it is, it says once, few, many or a class for expanded clones.

V gene,clone size,J gene,CDR3 protein
TRBV20-1,few,TRBJ2-5,SARGDNFQETQY
TRBV6-5,-,TRBJ1-1,ASSYSGGMNTEAF
TRBV7-2,-,TRBJ2-6,ATGRGGTSGANVLT
TRBV7-9,many,TRBJ1-1,ASSLERGIVNTEAF
TRBV4-3,few,TRBJ1-1,ASSLVGGISVAF
TRBV12-3/TRBV12-4,many,TRBJ1-1,ASSARGANPEAF
TRBV29-1,-,TRBJ2-5,SVQLGGQETQY
TRBV7-2,few,TRBJ1-5,ASSLGQFQPQH
TRBV28,-,TRBJ1-5,ASSLPGQTSNQPQH
TRBV6-2/TRBV6-3,few,TRBJ1-2,ASRPAGIYGYT
TRBV6-9,few,TRBJ2-3,ASSYAGSTQY
TRBV30,-,TRBJ2-6,AWSPSGANVLT
TRBV5-4,few,TRBJ2-3,ASSLAGRLSDTQY
TRBV7-9,-,TRBJ1-6,ASSTPRDGANNSPLH
TRBV4-3,few,TRBJ2-1,ASSLLEGRNNEQF
TRBV6-2/TRBV6-3,few,TRBJ1-1,ASFPQLPGTALDTEAF
TRBV19,few,TRBJ1-4,ASSTRRENEKLF
TRBV7-6,-,TRBJ2-1,ASSRTRNSYNEQF
TRBV6-5,-,TRBJ2-5,ASTQTRKETQY
TRBV7-2,few,TRBJ2-7,ASSLVRGGTYEQY
TRBV11-1,few,TRBJ2-1,ASRTAGVDEQF
TRBV6-2/TRBV6-3,-,TRBJ2-1,ASTLALTYNEQF
TRBV7-9,few,TRBJ1-2,ASSLRIVGQEPNNYGYT
TRBV7-4,-,TRBJ2-1,ASSLGGLTNEQF
TRBV10-3,-,TRBJ2-7,AISDGQGGSSYEQY
TRBV29-1,-,TRBJ1-1,SSERGRMNTEAF
TRBV10-3,few,TRBJ1-4,ASGTENNEKLF
TRBV15,few,TRBJ1-2,ATSSGRGANYGYT
TRBV6-5,-,TRBJ2-2,ASSPGTGGRTGELF
TRBV7-9,few,TRBJ2-6,ASSLGRAPGANVLT
TRBV28,-,TRBJ2-7,ASSLGISGASYEQY
TRBV12-5,-,TRBJ2-6,ASGLVHSLSGANVLT
TRBV7-2,few,TRBJ2-7,ASSRLPDLGLASYEQY
TRBV5-1,-,TRBJ2-1,ASSSRGSISYNEQF
TRBV10-3,-,TRBJ1-1,AISDFGTGNTEAF
TRBV7-2,few,TRBJ1-2,ASSFPTGNGYT
TRBV3-1,-,TRBJ2-7,ASSQADYYEQY
TRBV7-3,-,TRBJ2-2,ASSPHWAGTGELF
TRBV2,-,TRBJ2-5,ASSEERQGAAETQY
TRBV7-9,few,TRBJ2-2,ASSLTDRTTGELF
TRBV5-6,-,TRBJ1-1,ASRGFDRDRGVTEAF
TRBV18,few,TRBJ2-7,ASFRDRGLTYEQY
TRBV28,-,TRBJ2-7,ASTTWGEGGHEQY
TRBV11-2,-,TRBJ2-1,ASSLRYNEEQF
TRBV7-2,many,TRBJ2-5,ASSLPSGRAIRETQY
TRBV11-2,few,TRBJ1-2,ASSLDQNYGYT
TRBV12-3/TRBV12-4,-,TRBJ2-4,ASRPGQGQNIQY
TRBV18,-,TRBJ1-1,ASSPPGGQGNTEAF
TRBV11-2,many,TRBJ2-7,ASSLGTGGYEQY